The 15 T cell receptor beta chains in this list originate from one sample, sequenced in a study of a mutant IDH1 vaccine in newly diagnosed glioma. Their antigen targets remain unknown. The time point was: week 11, during vaccination. Every single dose of the vaccine, 300 ug of mutant IDH1 20-mer peptide, came with topical imiquimod. Method: immunoSEQ multiplex PCR; TCRdb's copy keeps in-frame clones and lacks some. The sample lists roughly 120,000 clones; about 90% were seen once. Material: PBMCs, obtained from a glioma patient whose treatment included an IDH1 peptide vaccine. These receptors were obtained from a woman aged 45-65 years with glioma.

The chain recombines TRBV10-3 with TRBJ1-2; weak D call: TRBD1 (5 bases). Between the trimmed V and J ends, which lost 2 bases and 2 bases, there was a span of 12 bases. The CDR3 extends over 15 amino acids. Germline V CDR1 and CDR2: ENHRY, SYGVKD. For the CDR3, the DNA is TGTGCCATCAGTGAGGGCAGGGAGAGGAACTATGGCTACACCTTC. It codes for CAISEGRERNYGYTF.

V is TRBV6-1 and J is TRBJ1-2, with D maybe TRBD1 (5 bases). V lost 0 bases, J lost 4 bases, and 6 bases lay in between. The CDR3 runs to 13 residues. Germline V lookup: CDR1 MNHNS, CDR2 SASEGT. CDR3 in amino acids: CASSEADSYGYTF. The CDR3 bases are TGTGCCAGCAGTGAAGCCGACAGCTATGGCTACACCTTC.

This clone was seen a single time. This chain uses TRBV13 with TRBJ2-7, with 9 bases aligning to TRBD2. This CDR3 contains 15 residues. The V segment lost 4 bases and the J segment 3 bases; nucleotides outside the gene matches: 7. CDR1 PRHDT and CDR2 FYEKMQ come from the germline V gene (reference sequence). The CDR3: CASSSGLAIHYEQYF. Here the CDR3 DNA reads TGTGCCAGCAGCTCGGGACTAGCAATTCACTACGAGCAGTACTTC. Variable domain in full (rest from reference TRBV13 and TRBJ2-7): AAGVIQSPRHLIKEKRETATLKCYPIPRHDTVYWYQQGPGQDPQFLISFYEKMQSDKGSIPDRFSAQQFSDYHSELNMSSLELGDSALYFCASSSGLAIHYEQYFGPGTRLTVT.

This chain joins TRBV19 and TRBJ2-7; 7 bases line up with TRBD2. The CDR3 covers 13 residues. The ends lost 6 bases at V and 5 bases at J; junction bases unmatched: 7. Germline values: CDR1 LNHDA, CDR2 SQIVND (reference sequence). The CDR3 loop reads CASSWGGANEQYF. The CDR3 DNA reads TGTGCCAGTAGCTGGGGGGGAGCTAACGAGCAGTACTTC.

The V and J genes are TRBV7-8 and TRBJ2-1, with unresolved D. This CDR3 is built from 14 residues. Germline CDR1 is SGHVS and CDR2 is FQNEAQ. The V gene lost 2 bases and the J gene lost 1 base, with 6 bases spanning the gap. CDR3 region: CASSLLTSYNEQFF. CDR3 in DNA: TGTGCCAGCAGCTTATTGACTTCCTACAATGAGCAGTTCTTC.

The chain has TRBV5-8 and TRBJ2-5, with TRBD1 matching over 7 bases. Trimming cost V 4 bases and J 4 bases; bases outside gene matches: 7. The CDR3 totals 14 residues. In germline, CDR1 is SGHTS, CDR2 YDEGEE. For the CDR3, the DNA is TGTGCCAGCAGCATCTGGGACAGTCGAGAGACCCAGTACTTC. Its translation: CASSIWDSRETQYF.

This clone was seen a few times. The chain recombines TRBV5-6 with TRBJ1-4; 11 nucleotides align to TRBD1. With V trimmed by 4 bases and J by 5 bases, 4 bases remained unmatched. The CDR3 covers 15 residues. Germline values: CDR1 SGHDT, CDR2 YYEEEE. CDR3 sequence (DNA): TGTGCCAGCAGCAACCGGGACAGGGGGAATGAAAAACTGTTTTTT. The encoded protein is CASSNRDRGNEKLFF.

The chain combines TRBV9 with TRBJ2-5, with TRBD1 matching 9 bases. V lost 2 bases and J lost 4; bases outside the gene matches: 3. Germline V gene lookup returns CDR1 SGDLS and CDR2 YYNGEE. This CDR3 spans 14 amino acids. The CDR3 sequence is CASSVGQGIETQYF. The DNA of the CDR3 is TGTGCCAGCAGCGTCGGACAGGGGATAGAGACCCAGTACTTC.

The chain combines TRBV18 with TRBJ1-1, with no clear D. The germline V gene encodes CDR1 KGHSH and CDR2 LQKENI. The V end lost 3 bases, the J end lost 0 bases, and 14 bases lay between the germline ends. The CDR3 extends over 16 amino acids. Here the CDR3 reads CASSPLDAELNTEAFF. CDR3 DNA: TGTGCCAGCTCACCGCTGGACGCAGAATTGAACACTGAAGCTTTCTTT.

The rearrangement joins TRBV13 to TRBJ2-2; tentative D call: TRBD2 (6 bases). Germline lookup yields CDR1 PRHDT and CDR2 FYEKMQ (reference sequence). The CDR3 consists of 17 residues. V dropped 8 bases and J dropped 4 bases, with 23 bases sitting between them. CDR3 DNA: TGTGCCAGCGGGACTCCCGCCGTCGCCGCGGGCACCGGGGAGCTGTTTTTT. It specifies CASGTPAVAAGTGELFF.

In DNA, the CDR3 is TGCGCCAGCCGCCGTCCCGGGGTACTTACCCACAATGAGCAGTTCTTC. This encodes CASRRPGVLTHNEQFF. V is TRBV10-1 and J is TRBJ2-1; tentatively, D is TRBD2 (5 bases). The CDR3 is 16 amino acids. Germline V CDR1 and CDR2: WNHNN, SYGVQD (reference sequence). Trimming pared 8 bases from V and 5 bases from J, leaving 22 bases between.

V is TRBV6-1 and J is TRBJ2-7; no definite D call. V was cut by 2 bases and J by 5 bases, with 7 bases left in between. The length of the CDR3 is 12 residues. Germline lookup yields CDR1 MNHNS and CDR2 SASEGT. The CDR3 reads CASSENTNEQYF. The DNA for the CDR3 is TGTGCCAGCAGTGAAAACACCAACGAGCAGTACTTC.

The CDR3 here is CASRGTGGWTEAFF. The DNA for the CDR3 is TGTGCCAGCAGGGGGACAGGGGGTTGGACTGAAGCTTTCTTT. The rearrangement joins TRBV6-1 to TRBJ1-1; TRBD1 aligns across 11 bases. V was pared by 6 bases and J by 5 bases, with 5 bases of the junction left unmatched. Germline values: CDR1 MNHNS, CDR2 SASEGT. The CDR3 loop spans 14 amino acids.

CDR3 sequence: CAWSVPLEGFYEQYF. CDR3 coding DNA: TGTGCCTGGAGCGTACCCCTGGAGGGCTTCTACGAGCAGTACTTC. The V call is TRBV30, the J call TRBJ2-7, with D tentatively TRBD2 (6 bases). The V end lost 3 bases, the J end lost 3 bases, and 18 bases lay between the germline ends. In germline, CDR1 is GTSNPN, CDR2 SVGIG (reference sequence). CDR3 size: 15 residues. Filled out from reference TRBV30 and TRBJ2-7, the complete variable domain reads SQTIHQWPATLVQPVGSPLSLECTVEGTSNPNLYWYRQAAGRGLQLLFYSVGIGQISSEVPQNLSASRPQDRQFILSSKKLLLSDSGFYLCAWSVPLEGFYEQYFGPGTRLTVT.

The CDR3 DNA reads as TGCGCCAGCAGCCAATGGGGTGAGAGGATCAATGAGCAGTTCTTC. This sequence encodes CASSQWGERINEQFF. The V call is TRBV4-1, the J call TRBJ2-1; no reliable D call. This CDR3 has 15 residues. V was shortened by 2 bases and J by 6 bases, with 14 bases between the two germline ends. Germline V lookup: CDR1 MGHRA, CDR2 YSYEKL.